What follows describes a single TCR beta chain. Its specificity is not known. V trimming: 0 bases; J trimming: 0 bases; junction bases outside the gene matches: 8. This CDR3 is built from 18 residues. Germline V gene lookup returns CDR1 LGHNA and CDR2 YSLEER. The sample originates from a study of OX40 agonist ivuxolimab in advanced cancers. Measured with immunoSEQ multiplex PCR; TCRdb has only the in-frame clones, and not every one. The data show about 61,000 clones, 80% to 95% seen once. Study results and caveats: Researchers did not establish what antigens the expanded peripheral T cells target. At 0.1 to 3.0 mg/kg and by week 6, clonal expansion occurred in CD4+ and CD8+ blood T cells.

This receptor was taken from an adult with an advanced solid tumor such as melanoma, head and neck, liver or kidney cancer. The material was CD4+ or CD8+ T cells sorted from blood, obtained in a trial of the OX40 agonist ivuxolimab. The chain employs TRBV4-3 and TRBJ1-5; 7 nucleotides line up with TRBD1. The CDR3 reads CASSQERQGLYSNQPQHF. CDR3 nucleotide sequence: TGCGCCAGCAGCCAAGAAAGACAGGGCTTGTATAGCAATCAGCCCCAGCATTTT.